The source of this T cell receptor (beta chain) is a study of T cell repertoires in cytomegalovirus infection. A note on this clonotype: Its antigen remains unidentified. An end of the junction differs from the germline gene, which may be a read error.

Germline V lookup: CDR1 LGHNA, CDR2 YSLEER. CDR3 length: 18 residues. TCRdb recomputed calls from the reads with MiXCR, one row per CDR3 protein. The table records 80,000 or so distinct CDR3 sequences, roughly a quarter of them present only once. Material: CD8+ T cells from cultured PBMCs, obtained from culture after CMV antigen stimulation. This TCR was sampled from a human donor in good health (CMV status not recorded). Some clones in this sample may be carry-over from other donors' samples. V and J are TRBV4-3 and TRBJ2-5, with D tentatively TRBD2 (7 bases). This CDR3 is CASSQGGTMGGPGEAQYF. The CDR3 nucleotides are TGCGCCAGCAGCCAAGGGGGCACGATGGGGGGGCCGGGAGAGGCCCAGTACTTC.